These T cell receptor beta chains were read from a single sample in a study of T cells after yellow fever vaccination. MiXCR was run by TCRdb on the 5' RACE reads, yielding one entry per CDR3 protein. The sample has 300,000 to 400,000 distinct CDR3 sequences; around 12% are singletons. The sequences come from CD4+ T cells sorted from PBMCs, collected 15 days after the yellow fever booster vaccination. The receptors were gathered from a man between 18 and 29 years old who received the YFV17D yellow fever vaccine. Each CDR3 is given with its conserved first and last residue. A D gene is named only where the DNA matches it firmly. Expanded clones are given a class, and other clones once, few, many or no size at all.

d_call j_call v_call clone_size cdr3_aa
- TRBJ1-6 TRBV28 - CASSFRDYSPLHF
- TRBJ2-1 TRBV20-1 few CSARGRPSYNEQFF
TRBD1 TRBJ2-1 TRBV18 many CASSDRDNEQFF
TRBD2 TRBJ2-1 TRBV5-1 few CASSAGTSGYNEQFF
TRBD1 TRBJ1-5 TRBV20-1 - CSARPRTGGNQPQHF
- TRBJ2-3 TRBV20-1 few CSPGSTDTQYF
- TRBJ1-6 TRBV14 - CASSRANAHSPLHF
- TRBJ2-3 TRBV5-1 many CASSSYGVAVDTQYF
- TRBJ2-7 TRBV12-3/TRBV12-4 few CASKIAGTVHEQYF
TRBD1 TRBJ2-1 TRBV6-1 - CASSRLAGTGNNEQFF
- TRBJ1-2 TRBV7-9 - CASSLTGLSNYGYTF
- TRBJ1-2 TRBV19 - CASSIFAVGGYTF
- TRBJ1-2 TRBV28 - CASSLSNYGSGYTF
TRBD2 TRBJ2-5 TRBV3-1 - CASSQISGGQYF
TRBD1 TRBJ1-2 TRBV2 few CASRGDRGILGYTF
- TRBJ1-1 TRBV5-5 - CASSLRGENTEAFF
- TRBJ2-1 TRBV29-1 few CSVDPRNNEQFF
- TRBJ2-5 TRBV3-1 few CASSLGAAQEETQYF
- TRBJ2-2 TRBV28 many CASGRDNTGELFF
TRBD2 TRBJ2-3 TRBV6-2/TRBV6-3 - CASSTVGLAGGYTQYF
- TRBJ2-1 TRBV10-2 many CASRTGMYNEQFF
- TRBJ1-6 TRBV20-1 few CSPRVAQGYDSPLHF
- TRBJ1-6 TRBV11-2 - CASSPGTPSSPLHF
- TRBJ2-7 TRBV11-2 - CASSFVEAYEQYF
- TRBJ2-7 TRBV24-1 - CATSERTSYEQYF
- TRBJ2-7 TRBV12-3/TRBV12-4 few CASSLWGQGGGYEQYF
- TRBJ2-7 TRBV2 - CASRPGQLPYEQYF
TRBD2 TRBJ2-2 TRBV28 few CASSLPGRVTGELFF
TRBD1 TRBJ2-2 TRBV12-3/TRBV12-4 few CASSLGQYTGELFF
- TRBJ1-6 TRBV7-9 many CASSLAGARSSPLHF
- TRBJ1-5 TRBV12-3/TRBV12-4 - CASSFRSYNQPQHF
- TRBJ2-1 TRBV18 - CASSPGRSSYNEQFF
TRBD1 TRBJ2-7 TRBV7-9 - CASSSTGGTYEQYF
TRBD1 TRBJ1-2 TRBV5-1 few CASSLVPGQGARGGYTF
- TRBJ2-3 TRBV5-1 few CASSSRDGGTDTQYF
TRBD1 TRBJ1-2 TRBV5-5 - CASTVDRGLGYTF
TRBD1 TRBJ2-3 TRBV20-1 - CSAQPSEGAGGTDTQYF
TRBD2 TRBJ2-5 TRBV12-3/TRBV12-4 many CASSFTRGGRGTQYF
TRBD2 TRBJ2-2 TRBV11-2 - CASSLVAGGNTGELFF
- TRBJ1-5 TRBV4-2 few CASSQDTLTNQPQHF
- TRBJ1-2 TRBV4-2 - CASSQLTRTPLSDGYTF
- TRBJ1-1 TRBV18 few CASSPNGNTEAFF
- TRBJ1-1 TRBV6-1 - CASTGRVTEAFF
TRBD1 TRBJ2-4 TRBV7-2 - CASSWRTGSLSNIQYF
- TRBJ1-2 TRBV4-2 many CASSQEGKGGYTF